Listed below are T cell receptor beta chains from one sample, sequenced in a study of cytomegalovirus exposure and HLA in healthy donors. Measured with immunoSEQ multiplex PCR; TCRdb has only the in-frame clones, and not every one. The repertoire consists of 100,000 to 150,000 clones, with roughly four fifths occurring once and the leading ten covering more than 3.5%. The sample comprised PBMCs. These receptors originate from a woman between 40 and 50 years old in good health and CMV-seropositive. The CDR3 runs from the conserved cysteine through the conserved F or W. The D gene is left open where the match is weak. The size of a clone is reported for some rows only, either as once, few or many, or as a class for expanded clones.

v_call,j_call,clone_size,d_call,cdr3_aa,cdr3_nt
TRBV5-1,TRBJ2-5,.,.,CASSLAGLPSETQYF,TGCGCCAGCAGCTTGGCTGGACTCCCCTCAGAGACCCAGTACTTC
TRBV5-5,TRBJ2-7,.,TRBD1,CATSISGQVTYEQYF,TGTGCCACCTCAATCTCGGGACAGGTAACCTACGAGCAGTACTTC
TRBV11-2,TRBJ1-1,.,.,CASSLASEAFF,TGTGCCAGCAGCTTAGCCTCTGAAGCTTTCTTT
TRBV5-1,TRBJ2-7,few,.,CASSLGDRFSYEQYF,TGCGCCAGCAGCTTGGGAGACAGGTTCTCCTACGAGCAGTACTTC
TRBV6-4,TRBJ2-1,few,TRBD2,CASSDSILAGVGEQFF,TGTGCCAGCAGTGACTCGATCCTAGCGGGAGTCGGTGAGCAGTTCTTC
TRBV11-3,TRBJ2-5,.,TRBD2,CASSLGVTSGRVGQETQYF,TGTGCCAGCAGCCTAGGGGTGACTAGCGGGAGAGTGGGACAAGAGACCCAGTACTTC
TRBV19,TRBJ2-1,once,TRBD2,CASSRTSGNNEQFF,TGTGCCAGTAGCAGGACTAGCGGGAACAATGAGCAGTTCTTC
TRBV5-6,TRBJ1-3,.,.,CASSPNVGGNTIYF,TGTGCCAGCAGCCCGAATGTTGGCGGAAACACCATATATTTT
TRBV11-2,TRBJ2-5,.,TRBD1,CASTPGQVGETQYF,TGTGCCAGCACCCCCGGACAGGTTGGGGAGACCCAGTACTTC
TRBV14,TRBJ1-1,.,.,CASSQGSRAEAFF,TGTGCCAGCAGCCAAGGATCCAGGGCTGAAGCTTTCTTT
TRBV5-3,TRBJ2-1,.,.,CARSYPRGPRSSYNEQFF,TGTGCCAGAAGCTACCCCCGGGGTCCGCGTAGCTCCTACAATGAGCAGTTCTTC
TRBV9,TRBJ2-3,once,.,CATAMGPGTDTQYF,TGTGCAACCGCTATGGGGCCCGGCACAGATACGCAGTATTTT
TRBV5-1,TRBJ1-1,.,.,CASSLGGRRDTEAFF,TGCGCCAGCAGCTTGGGGGGGCGCAGGGACACTGAAGCTTTCTTT
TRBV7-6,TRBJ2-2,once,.,CASSQTYGNTGELFF,TGTGCCAGCAGCCAGACATATGGAAACACCGGGGAGCTGTTTTTT
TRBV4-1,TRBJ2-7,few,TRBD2,CASSRATSGRREQYF,TGCGCCAGCAGCCGGGCGACTAGCGGGAGGCGCGAGCAGTACTTC
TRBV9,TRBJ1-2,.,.,CASSTRETRGGYTF,TGTGCCAGCAGCACAAGGGAAACTCGGGGTGGCTACACCTTC
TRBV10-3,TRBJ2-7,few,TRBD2,CAISESRLAGSEQYF,TGTGCCATCAGTGAGTCGAGGCTAGCGGGAAGCGAGCAGTACTTC
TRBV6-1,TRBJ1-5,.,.,CASRGEGFGPQHF,TGTGCCAGCAGGGGGGAGGGGTTTGGGCCCCAGCATTTT
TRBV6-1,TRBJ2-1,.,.,CASSVSEGTYNEQFF,TGTGCCAGCAGTGTAAGCGAGGGCACCTACAATGAGCAGTTCTTC
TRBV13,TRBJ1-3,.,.,CASSRSGLYSGNTIYF,TGTGCCAGCAGCCGAAGTGGTCTCTACTCTGGAAACACCATATATTTT
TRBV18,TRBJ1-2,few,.,CASSPTNRPYGYTF,TGTGCCAGCTCACCCACAAACCGCCCCTATGGCTACACCTTC
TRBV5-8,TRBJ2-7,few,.,CASSLVIVNTAYEQYF,TGTGCCAGCAGCTTGGTCATTGTCAACACCGCCTACGAGCAGTACTTC
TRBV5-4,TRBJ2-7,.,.,CASSLGGWEQYF,TGTGCCAGCAGCTTGGGCGGCTGGGAGCAGTACTTC
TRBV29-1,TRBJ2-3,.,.,CSVQGGTSTDTQYF,TGCAGCGTCCAGGGTGGTACTAGCACAGATACGCAGTATTTT
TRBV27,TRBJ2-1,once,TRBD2,CASSLQPLAGSSYNEQFF,TGTGCCAGCAGTTTACAACCACTAGCGGGGAGCTCCTACAATGAGCAGTTCTTC
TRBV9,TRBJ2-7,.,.,CASSPAGETQQYF,TGTGCCAGCAGCCCCGCCGGGGAGACCCAGCAGTACTTC
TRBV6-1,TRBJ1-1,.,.,CAGPLGGGTEAFF,TGTGCCGGTCCACTTGGGGGGGGCACTGAAGCTTTCTTT
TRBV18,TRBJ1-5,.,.,CASSPPRAGHQPQHF,TGTGCCAGCTCACCACCGCGGGCAGGTCATCAGCCCCAGCATTTT
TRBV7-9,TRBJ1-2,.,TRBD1,CASSITGRTGDSKGYTF,TGTGCCAGCAGCATCACCGGAAGGACAGGGGATTCGAAGGGCTACACCTTC
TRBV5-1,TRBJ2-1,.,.,CASSYSGPEDEQFF,TGCGCCAGCAGCTATTCTGGGCCTGAAGATGAGCAGTTCTTC
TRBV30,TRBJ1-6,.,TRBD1,CACPGQGTNSPLHF,TGTGCCTGCCCGGGACAGGGGACTAATTCACCCCTCCACTTT
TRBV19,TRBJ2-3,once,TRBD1,CASSIDGTGRDTQYF,TGTGCCAGTAGTATAGATGGGACAGGGAGAGATACGCAGTATTTT
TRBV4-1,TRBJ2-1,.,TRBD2,CASSPTSGNNEQFF,TGCGCCAGCAGCCCAACTAGCGGAAACAATGAGCAGTTCTTC
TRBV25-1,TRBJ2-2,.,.,CASSVRGWYTGELFF,TGTGCCAGCAGTGTAAGGGGTTGGTACACCGGGGAGCTGTTTTTT
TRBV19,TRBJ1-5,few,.,CASSTPESWPQHF,TGTGCCAGTAGCACCCCCGAGTCTTGGCCCCAGCATTTT